The 28 T cell receptor beta chains reported below all come from one sample, sequenced in a study of blood T cells in healthy people across ages. It was with a sample-barcoded 5' primer and a J-beta primer mix that a second PCR of roughly 7 to 12 cycles was run. TCRdb reprocessed the 5' RACE reads with MiXCR, giving one entry per CDR3 protein. The sample holds 800,000 to 950,000 distinct CDR3 sequences, just under 30% seen once. These data also formed part of another study, on T cells of mothers and their children.

What was sequenced was blood. These receptors all stem from a woman aged 40-49 years in good health.

The chain couples TRBV6-4 to TRBJ2-4, with 9 nucleotides matching TRBD2. The CDR3 length is 14 residues. Losses at the gene ends were 0 bases for V and 6 bases for J; bases not matched to a gene: 0. Per germline, CDR1 MRHNA and CDR2 SNTAGT. CDR3 coding DNA: TGTGCCAGCAGTGACTCGACTAGCGGAAACATTCAGTACTTC. It codes for CASSDSTSGNIQYF.

This clonotype was recorded at least ten times. This rearrangement joins TRBV5-1 to TRBJ2-5; D not resolved. CDR1 is SGHRS and CDR2 is YFSETQ in the germline V gene. Trimming took off 0 bases at V and 7 bases at J, with 7 bases between the two ends. This CDR3 spans 12 amino acids. The CDR3 reads CASSLDVSTQYF. The CDR3 nucleotides are TGCGCCAGCAGCTTGGATGTGTCGACCCAGTACTTC.

The V gene is TRBV2, the J gene TRBJ1-2; D gene uncertain. Trimming removed 3 bases at V and 4 bases at J, with 9 bases between. This CDR3 comprises 13 residues. Germline assignment: CDR1 SNHLY and CDR2 FYNNEI. CDR3: CASSDARIYGYTF. The CDR3 nucleotides are TGTGCCAGCAGTGACGCCAGGATCTATGGCTACACCTTC. Drawing the rest from reference TRBV2 and TRBJ1-2, the complete variable domain is EPEVTQTPSHQVTQMGQEVILRCVPISNHLYFYWYRQILGQKVEFLVSFYNNEISEKSEIFDDQFSVERPDGSNFTLKIRSTKLEDSAMYFCASSDARIYGYTFGSGTRLTVV.

In this sample, this clonotype turned up a few times. This chain joins TRBV12-3 or TRBV12-4 and TRBJ2-2; D is unclear. V was clipped by 4 bases and J by 6 bases, with 6 bases between them. The CDR3 covers 12 residues. The CDR3 spells CASSSESGELFF. DNA for the CDR3: TGTGCCAGCAGTTCCGAATCCGGGGAGCTGTTTTTT.

This clonotype showed up many times. V is TRBV6-5 and J is TRBJ2-7; 8 bases map to TRBD1. Germline values: CDR1 MNHEY, CDR2 SVGAGI. V trimming: 4 bases; J trimming: 2 bases; junction bases outside the gene matches: 7. The CDR3 spans 15 residues. This CDR3 reads CASSFAGTGAYEQYF. The CDR3 DNA reads as TGTGCCAGCAGTTTTGCCGGGACAGGAGCCTACGAGCAGTACTTC.

The V gene is TRBV29-1, the J gene TRBJ1-5, with no clear D. In germline, CDR1 is SQVTM, CDR2 ANQGSEA. This CDR3 spans 14 amino acids. The CDR3 DNA is TGCAGGTGTCACGCCTCCCGGGGCAATCAGCCCCAGCATTTT. Translated: CRCHASRGNQPQHF.

In this sample, this clonotype turned up a few times. V and J are TRBV6-6 and TRBJ2-3; D uncertain. Trimming removed 2 bases at V and 6 bases at J, with 0 bases between. Looked up from germline, CDR1 is MNHNY and CDR2 is SVGAGI (reference sequence). The CDR3 loop spans 10 amino acids. CDR3 region: CASSYDTQYF. In DNA form, the CDR3 reads TGTGCCAGCAGTTACGATACGCAGTATTTT.

This chain uses TRBV18 with TRBJ1-1, with D possibly matching TRBD1 (6 bases). The germline V gene has CDR1 KGHSH and CDR2 LQKENI. This CDR3 is built from 14 residues. The V end lost 7 bases, the J end lost 1 base, and 13 bases lay between the germline ends. In DNA, the CDR3 is TGTGCCAGCTTGAGGGGGTCACGGAACACTGAAGCTTTCTTT. It translates to CASLRGSRNTEAFF.

To note about this clonotype: A single base separates this from a much larger clone, so it may be a read error. V usage is TRBV12-3 or TRBV12-4 and J usage is TRBJ1-1, with 8 bases matching TRBD1. The CDR3 spans 14 residues. CDR3 residues: CASSSQGANTGAFF. The CDR3 DNA reads TGTGCCAGCAGTTCCCAGGGGGCCAACACTGGAGCTTTCTTT.

About this clonotype itself: One base away lies a much larger clone, so this may be a sequencing read error. This chain links TRBV5-1 with TRBJ2-7; D not resolved. Germline assignment: CDR1 SGHRS and CDR2 YFSETQ. The CDR3 totals 12 residues. In DNA, the CDR3 is TGCGCCGGCAGCGCCATGGGGTACGAGCAGTACTTC. It is translated as CAGSAMGYEQYF.

V is TRBV4-1 and J is TRBJ1-2; TRBD1 is a possible D gene (5 bases). There are 14 residues in the CDR3. Germline V lookup: CDR1 MGHRA, CDR2 YSYEKL. V lost 3 bases, J lost 4 bases, and 12 bases lay in between. The CDR3 sequence: CASSQGGIGYGYTF. The CDR3 DNA reads TGCGCCAGCAGCCAGGGGGGAATCGGCTATGGCTACACCTTC.

The chain uses TRBV7-8 and TRBJ1-2; no reliable D call. The germline CDR1 and CDR2 sequences are SGHVS and FQNEAQ. Trimming left V 5 bases short and J 2 bases short, with 27 bases between. CDR3 length: 19 amino acids. CDR3 protein: CASSHSRTDSGLANYGYTF. The CDR3 DNA reads TGTGCCAGCAGCCATAGCCGGACTGATTCCGGACTCGCGAACTATGGCTACACCTTC.

This clonotype was picked up a small number of times. The V call is TRBV7-2, the J call TRBJ1-2; 9 bases fit TRBD1. The CDR3 is made up of 16 amino acids. Trimming took 6 bases from V and 8 from J; bases not matched to a gene: 16. The germline V gene has CDR1 SGHTA and CDR2 FQGNSA. CDR3 DNA: TGTGCCAGCAGTCCACAGGGGGCAGGGGTGATCAGCGGCTACACCTTC. It encodes CASSPQGAGVISGYTF.

Comment on this clonotype: Given a much more abundant clone one base away, this may be a read error. V usage is TRBV6-6 and J usage is TRBJ2-7, with D possibly TRBD2 on 6 matching bases. Per germline, CDR1 MNHNY and CDR2 SVGAGI (reference sequence). CDR3 length equals 14 residues. The V gene lost 2 bases and the J gene lost 2 bases, with 10 bases spanning the gap. The CDR3 DNA sequence: TGTGCCAGCAGTTACGGGACTCCCCCCTACGAGCAGTACTTC. Translated, it gives CASSYGTPPYEQYF.

This CDR3 is CASSHPQGTNTEAFF. In nucleotides, the CDR3 is TGTGCCAGCAGCCACCCACAGGGAACGAACACTGAAGCTTTCTTT. The gene calls are TRBV14 and TRBJ1-1; the D gene is possibly TRBD1 (6 bases). The CDR3 totals 15 residues. Between the trimmed V and J ends, which lost 3 bases and 1 base, there was a span of 12 bases. Germline V gives CDR1 SGHDN, CDR2 FVKESK.

Regarding this clonotype: One base away lies a much larger clone, so this may be a sequencing read error. The CDR3 DNA sequence: TGTGCCAGCAGCGTAGGACAGCTCGGGACTAGCGGGACCTGCGAGCAGTACTTC. This codes for CASSVGQLGTSGTCEQYF. The chain employs TRBV9 and TRBJ2-5, with 13 bases that match TRBD2. The assigned J gene may be wrong: the sequence end matches TRBJ2-7 better. This CDR3 has 18 amino acids. CDR1 and CDR2 from the germline V gene are SGDLS and YYNGEE.

In nucleotides, the CDR3 is TGCGCCAGCAGGGACGTGATGAGCGGAAACACCATATATTTT. Translated: CASRDVMSGNTIYF. This sequence joins TRBV5-1 and TRBJ1-3; D remains ambiguous. Trimming removed 5 bases from V and 4 bases from J, with 13 bases in between. CDR3 length: 14 amino acids. The germline CDR1 and CDR2 sequences are SGHRS and YFSETQ.

The rearrangement links TRBV5-1 to TRBJ1-3; no firm D call. The ends were cut back, 0 bases at V and 3 bases at J, with 7 bases in the middle. Looked up from germline, CDR1 is SGHRS and CDR2 is YFSETQ. The CDR3 length is 14 residues. The CDR3 region is CASSLGSDGNTIYF. The DNA for the CDR3 is TGCGCCAGCAGCTTGGGGAGTGATGGAAACACCATATATTTT.

The chain is built from TRBV28 and TRBJ2-3, with TRBD1 identical over 8 bases. V lost 4 bases to trimming and J lost 6 bases; unmatched junction nucleotides: 9. Per germline, CDR1 MDHEN and CDR2 SYDVKM. The CDR3 is 15 residues long. CDR3 protein: CASSSAGGSGDTQYF. The CDR3 DNA sequence: TGTGCCAGCAGTTCCGCAGGGGGCTCAGGGGATACGCAGTATTTT.

This clonotype has just a few counts. The CDR3 DNA reads TGCGCCAGCAGCTTGCGGAGCGGGGGGGGCTTCTACGAGCAGTACTTC. Amino acids: CASSLRSGGGFYEQYF. The V gene is TRBV5-1, the J gene TRBJ2-7; 10 bases align to TRBD2. Trimming took 1 base from V and 3 from J; bases not matched to a gene: 7. CDR1 is SGHRS and CDR2 is YFSETQ in the germline V gene. This CDR3 region has 16 residues.

A few counts support this clonotype. The CDR3 DNA is TGTGCCACCAGTGACAGGGTCTTCTACGAGCAGTACTTC. Its protein is CATSDRVFYEQYF. The V call is TRBV15, the J call TRBJ2-7, with 7 nucleotides matching TRBD1. The CDR3 contains 13 residues. Germline assignment: CDR1 LNHNV and CDR2 YYDKDF (reference sequence). V lost 6 bases, J lost 3 bases, and 5 bases stayed unmatched. The full variable domain, its missing parts supplied by reference TRBV15 and TRBJ2-7, is DAMVIQNPRYQVTQFGKPVTLSCSQTLNHNVMYWYQQKSSQAPKLLFHYYDKDFNNEADTPDNFQSRRPNTSFCFLDIRSPGLGDTAMYLCATSDRVFYEQYFGPGTRLTVT.

Turning to this clonotype: Sequence at one end of the junction differs from germline and may be a read error. The CDR3 sequence: CANSYVGRMNTEAFF. The CDR3 nucleotides read TGTGCCAACAGTTACGTAGGGCGGATGAACACTGAAGCTTTCTTT. The J gene is TRBJ1-1, the V gene TRBV6-5, with D hard to call. Per the germline V gene, CDR1 is MNHEY and CDR2 is SVGAGI. CDR3 length equals 15 residues.

This clonotype showed up many times. This chain uses TRBV27 with TRBJ1-2; D ambiguous. CDR1 is MNHEY and CDR2 is SMNVEV in the germline V gene (reference sequence). V dropped 4 bases and J dropped 5 bases, with 11 bases sitting between them. CDR3 length: 13 amino acids. The CDR3 here is CASSSASGYGYTF. The CDR3, as DNA: TGTGCCAGCAGTTCCGCATCCGGTTATGGCTACACCTTC.

In nucleotides, the CDR3 is TGCGCCAGCAGCTGGCGGGACAGGGGACCAGATACGCAGTATTTT. Translated: CASSWRDRGPDTQYF. This chain joins TRBV5-1 and TRBJ2-3, with TRBD1 matching over 10 bases. Germline trimming cut 3 bases from V and 4 bases from J; bases unmatched to any gene: 5. The CDR3 spans 15 residues. CDR1 is SGHRS, CDR2 YFSETQ, per germline.

As concerns this clonotype: The germline gene is not matched at one end of the junction; a read error may be the cause. The chain carries TRBV27 and TRBJ1-1, with D unresolved. Germline-derived CDR1 and CDR2 are MNHEY and SMNVEV (reference sequence). The CDR3 covers 15 residues. The CDR3 here is CARSFRAELNTEAFF. CDR3 bases: TGTGCCCGCAGTTTTCGGGCAGAACTGAACACTGAAGCTTTCTTT.

The CDR3 bases are TGTGCCAGCAGTTTAATGGGGGGGTCGAGTGAAAAACTGTTTTTT. This sequence encodes CASSLMGGSSEKLFF. V is TRBV27 and J is TRBJ1-4; D might be TRBD1 (5 bases). The CDR3 covers 15 residues. V was shortened by 2 bases and J by 7 bases, with 14 bases between the two germline ends. Germline V gene sequence: CDR1 MNHEY, CDR2 SMNVEV (reference sequence).

This clonotype showed up many times. The chain carries TRBV6-5 and TRBJ2-5, with 8 positions matching TRBD1. The V gene's germline CDR1 is MNHEY and CDR2 SVGAGI. The CDR3 sequence is 12 residues long. J was trimmed by 6 bases and V by 6 bases; bases with no gene match: 3. CDR3 residues: CASSRDRQTQYF. In nucleotides, the CDR3 is TGTGCCAGCAGCAGGGACAGGCAGACCCAGTACTTC.

This clonotype was observed a handful of times. V gene TRBV4-1 combines with J gene TRBJ1-2, with 7 positions matching TRBD1. This CDR3 has 17 residues. Germline assignment: CDR1 MGHRA and CDR2 YSYEKL. Losses at the gene ends were 4 bases for V and 0 bases for J; bases not matched to a gene: 11. The CDR3 DNA follows: TGCGCCAGCAGCCGAACTGTTTCAGGGGGGTCTAACTATGGCTACACCTTC. Translated, it gives CASSRTVSGGSNYGYTF.